This TCR beta chain is drawn from a study of cytomegalovirus exposure and HLA in healthy donors. In the PCR, 60 Vbeta and 13 Jbeta primers were used. Clones were sequenced by immunoSEQ multiplex PCR, and TCRdb holds only the in-frame ones, with some missing. The sample has tens of thousands of clones, and its top ten clones hold around 2.1%. General study results and limits: Reported results showed that the classifier diagnosed cytomegalovirus status with high specificity and sensitivity.

Regarding this clone: As yet, its antigen is unknown.

Germline loops: CDR1 MDHEN, CDR2 SYDVKM. The CDR3 is 14 amino acids. The germline V and J ends were trimmed by 5 bases and 0 bases, with 11 bases remaining between them. Sequenced: PBMCs. The receptor was isolated from a woman aged 18-29 years in good health and CMV-seronegative. The V call is TRBV28, the J call TRBJ2-7, with a possible D match to TRBD2 (5 bases). The CDR3 here is CASSLSSGSYEQYF. CDR3 nucleotide sequence: TGTGCCAGCAGTCTGTCCAGCGGCTCCTACGAGCAGTACTTC.